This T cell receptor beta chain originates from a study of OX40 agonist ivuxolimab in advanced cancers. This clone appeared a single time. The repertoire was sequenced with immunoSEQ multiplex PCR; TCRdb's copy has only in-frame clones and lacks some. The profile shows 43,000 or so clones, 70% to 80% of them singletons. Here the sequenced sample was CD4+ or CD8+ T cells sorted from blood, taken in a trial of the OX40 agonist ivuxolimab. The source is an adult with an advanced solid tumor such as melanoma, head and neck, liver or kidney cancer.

DNA for the CDR3: TGCGCCAGCAGCCAAGATATACGGCCAGATACGCAGTATTTT. It specifies CASSQDIRPDTQYF. The gene calls are TRBV4-1 and TRBJ2-3; no clear D. The V gene lost 0 bases and the J gene lost 4 bases, with 8 bases spanning the gap. Germline V gene data show CDR1 as MGHRA and CDR2 as YSYEKL. The CDR3 runs 14 residues.